Each of the 14 T cell receptor beta chains below was sequenced from the same sample in a study of T-cell memory formation after mild COVID-19. MiXCR, run by TCRdb on the 5' RACE reads, gives a single entry per CDR3 protein. The sample has about 560,000 distinct CDR3 sequences; around a sixth are singletons. Sequenced: PBMCs or a T cell subset sorted from them (not recorded which). These receptors all stem from an adult woman who had mild COVID-19 (a few samples of this study predate the infection). Cell type and time point are not known.

V gene TRBV25-1 combines with J gene TRBJ1-1; D is undetermined. The CDR3 is 16 amino acids. V was shortened by 4 bases and J by 0 bases, with 15 bases between the two germline ends. Germline CDR1 and CDR2: MGHDK and SYGVNS. CDR3 residues: CASSATSGLLNTEAFF. CDR3 DNA sequence: TGTGCCAGCAGTGCGACGTCAGGACTACTGAACACTGAAGCTTTCTTT.

This chain connects TRBV20-1 to TRBJ2-7; 8 bases match TRBD2. The J segment lost 13 bases and the V segment lost 4 bases, leaving 12 bases of the junction unmatched. Germline V lookup: CDR1 DFQATT, CDR2 SNEGSKA (reference sequence). The CDR3 spans 12 residues. The CDR3 loop reads CSAKSLPGLVYF. CDR3 nucleotides: TGCAGTGCTAAATCCCTACCGGGACTAGTCTACTTC.

This clonotype showed up just a few times. The chain couples TRBV5-4 to TRBJ2-3; 8 positions agree with TRBD2. Trimming cost V 2 bases and J 3 bases; bases outside gene matches: 5. CDR1 SGHNT and CDR2 YYREEE come from the germline V gene (reference sequence). This CDR3 comprises 15 residues. CDR3 nucleotide sequence: TGTGCCAGCAGCTTTAACGGGGGGGCAACAGATACGCAGTATTTT. Translated: CASSFNGGATDTQYF.

This clonotype was found a few times. This chain links TRBV27 with TRBJ2-4; D is perhaps TRBD2 (6 bases). CDR1 and CDR2 (germline): MNHEY, SMNVEV (reference sequence). This CDR3 comprises 17 residues. Deletions cut 4 bases from V and 7 bases from J, with 23 bases between. Here the CDR3 reads CASSSGRGSGGWNIQYF. The CDR3 bases are TGTGCCAGCAGTTCCGGACGGGGGAGTGGAGGTTGGAACATTCAGTACTTC.

This clonotype was seen only a few times. CDR3 in DNA: TGTGCCAGCAGTTACCCGGGGGGACTAGCGGACTCCTACGAGCAGTACTTC. Amino acid sequence: CASSYPGGLADSYEQYF. The V gene is TRBV6-6, the J gene TRBJ2-7; 11 bases align to TRBD2. The ends lost 2 bases at V and 0 bases at J; junction bases unmatched: 6. The CDR3 has 17 amino acids. Per the germline V gene, CDR1 is MNHNY and CDR2 is SVGAGI (reference sequence).

This clonotype was detected only a few times. The rearrangement links TRBV12-3 or TRBV12-4 to TRBJ1-5; 8 bases align to TRBD1. This CDR3 comprises 14 residues. V was clipped by 4 bases and J by 6 bases; unmatched bases: 5. The CDR3 loop is CASSSGQGFQPQHF. The DNA of the CDR3 is TGTGCCAGCAGTTCAGGACAGGGCTTTCAGCCCCAGCATTTT.

V is TRBV5-1 and J is TRBJ2-7; 8 nucleotides match TRBD2. V dropped 4 bases and J dropped 0; count of bases not matched to a gene: 9. Germline-derived CDR1 and CDR2 are SGHRS and YFSETQ. This CDR3 contains 16 residues. DNA for the CDR3: TGCGCCAGCAGCCCGACTAGCGTTCTCCTCTCCTACGAGCAGTACTTC. It encodes CASSPTSVLLSYEQYF.

The V call is TRBV12-3 or TRBV12-4, the J call TRBJ1-1; D might be TRBD1 (5 bases). The CDR3 consists of 14 residues. V dropped 0 bases and J dropped 3 bases, with 8 bases sitting between them. CDR3 sequence: CASSLAETDTEAFF. The CDR3 nucleotides are TGTGCCAGCAGTTTAGCTGAGACAGACACTGAAGCTTTCTTT.

The rearrangement joins TRBV20-1 to TRBJ2-3, with D unclear. The V gene's germline CDR1 is DFQATT and CDR2 SNEGSKA (reference sequence). Trimming took off 4 bases at V and 6 bases at J, with 14 bases between the two ends. The CDR3 extends over 13 amino acids. The CDR3 bases are TGCAGTGCTAATGGGAATAGAGGTGATACGCAGTATTTT. This translates into CSANGNRGDTQYF.

A few counts support this clonotype. The rearrangement links TRBV4-1 to TRBJ1-1; 7 bases map to TRBD1. J was trimmed by 2 bases and V by 7 bases; bases with no gene match: 4. The CDR3 has 13 residues. The germline V gene has CDR1 MGHRA and CDR2 YSYEKL. The CDR3 bases are TGCGCCAGCAAGACAGGGATCAACACTGAAGCTTTCTTT. Translation gives CASKTGINTEAFF.

V is TRBV3-1 and J is TRBJ1-4, with unresolved D. The CDR3 length is 12 residues. In germline, CDR1 is LGHDT, CDR2 YNNKEL (reference sequence). The V end lost 5 bases, the J end lost 8 bases, and 9 bases lay between the germline ends. In DNA form, the CDR3 reads TGTGCCAGCAGCAGACTGGGGGAAAAACTGTTTTTT. It is translated as CASSRLGEKLFF.

A few counts support this clonotype. The rearrangement uses TRBV5-1 and TRBJ2-3, with 7 bases aligning to TRBD2. V shed 1 base and J 0 bases; nucleotides not matched to a gene: 2. The CDR3 is made up of 15 amino acids. Germline loops: CDR1 SGHRS, CDR2 YFSETQ. Here the CDR3 DNA reads TGCGCCAGCAGCTTGCTAGCGGTTAGCACAGATACGCAGTATTTT. Amino acids: CASSLLAVSTDTQYF.

This clonotype was seen a single time. The final CDR3 position lacks the conserved phenylalanine or tryptophan, pointing to a likely read error. The rearrangement links TRBV5-1 to TRBJ2-7, with D perhaps given as TRBD1 or TRBD2 (5 bases each). Germline V gene sequence: CDR1 SGHRS, CDR2 YFSETQ. The CDR3 runs 14 residues. The V gene lost 3 bases and the J gene lost 4 bases, with 14 bases spanning the gap. In DNA, the CDR3 is TGCGCCAGCAGCTCTGAGGGACGAGAATACGAGCAGTACTTA. Protein product: CASSSEGREYEQYL.

This rearrangement joins TRBV6-2 or TRBV6-3 to TRBJ2-1, with TRBD2 matching over 9 bases. V dropped 8 bases and J dropped 5; count of bases not matched to a gene: 10. In germline, CDR1 is MNHEY, CDR2 SVGEGT. CDR3 length: 15 amino acids. The DNA of the CDR3 is TGTGCCAGCCGGCCTAGCGGGATCGGGAACAATGAGCAGTTCTTC. Translated, it gives CASRPSGIGNNEQFF.